These 32 T cell receptor beta chains originate from one sample sequenced in a study of blood T cells in healthy people across ages. A second PCR, run for roughly 7 to 12 cycles, used a sample-barcoded 5' primer plus a J-beta primer mix. One entry per CDR3 protein results from TCRdb running MiXCR on the 5' RACE reads. The sample has about 1,800,000 distinct CDR3 sequences; approximately 28% are singletons. The sample consisted of blood. These receptor sequences come from a woman in her thirties in good health.

The rearrangement uses TRBV5-1 and TRBJ2-3, with D possibly matching TRBD1 (5 bases). This CDR3 has 15 residues. V was trimmed by 0 bases and J by 4 bases, leaving 12 bases between them. CDR1 is SGHRS and CDR2 is YFSETQ in the germline V gene. CDR3 region: CASSLDGASPDTQYF. The CDR3 bases are TGCGCCAGCAGCTTGGATGGGGCCTCCCCAGATACGCAGTATTTT.

The chain combines TRBV5-1 with TRBJ2-7; TRBD2 might be the D (6 bases). This CDR3 contains 15 residues. Trimming removed 7 bases at V and 4 bases at J, with 21 bases between. Germline V gene data show CDR1 as SGHRS and CDR2 as YFSETQ. DNA for the CDR3: TGCGCCAGCGTCCTAGAGGACGGGGGTAGATACGAGCAGTACTTC. The encoded protein is CASVLEDGGRYEQYF.

This clonotype was found many times. The chain combines TRBV20-1 with TRBJ2-1, with 11 nucleotides matching TRBD2. V lost 6 bases, J lost 8 bases, and 9 bases stayed unmatched. In germline, CDR1 is DFQATT, CDR2 SNEGSKA (reference sequence). This CDR3 has 14 amino acids. The CDR3 nucleotides read TGCAGTGCATTAGCGGGAGGGCCCGCGGATGAGCAGTTCTTC. Protein sequence: CSALAGGPADEQFF.

The rearrangement links TRBV5-1 to TRBJ2-7, with 7 nucleotides matching TRBD2. Trimming removed 4 bases from V and 2 bases from J; junction bases left unmatched: 9. Germline values: CDR1 SGHRS, CDR2 YFSETQ. The CDR3 is made up of 15 amino acids. The CDR3 DNA follows: TGCGCCAGCAGCCGGGGGGATCTCCCCCCCTACGAGCAGTACTTC. It yields the protein CASSRGDLPPYEQYF.

This clonotype occurred once. In nucleotides, the CDR3 is TGTGCCAGCAGTTCCGACAGGGGGCGAGGCAATCAGCCCCAGCATTTT. It encodes CASSSDRGRGNQPQHF. The chain links TRBV12-3 or TRBV12-4 to TRBJ1-5; TRBD1 matches 10 bases. The V gene end was trimmed by 4 bases and the J gene end by 2 bases; junction bases not matched to a gene: 5. The CDR3 covers 16 residues.

This clonotype was detected only a few times. The chain uses TRBV2 and TRBJ2-5; possible D gene TRBD2, 5 bases. CDR3 length equals 12 residues. CDR1 SNHLY and CDR2 FYNNEI come from the germline V gene. Trimming took 8 bases from V and 5 from J, leaving 12 bases between them. As DNA, the CDR3 is TGTGCCAGCTTAGTCCCGGGGGAGACCCAGTACTTC. This codes for CASLVPGETQYF. Together with reference TRBV2 and TRBJ2-5, the CDR3 gives the full variable domain: EPEVTQTPSHQVTQMGQEVILRCVPISNHLYFYWYRQILGQKVEFLVSFYNNEISEKSEIFDDQFSVERPDGSNFTLKIRSTKLEDSAMYFCASLVPGETQYFGPGTRLLVL.

Only a few counts were recorded for this clonotype. This sequence joins TRBV7-2 and TRBJ2-1; D is ambiguous. The CDR3 has 14 residues. The ends were cut back, 1 base at V and 8 bases at J, with 12 bases in the middle. Germline loops: CDR1 SGHTA, CDR2 FQGNSA. CDR3 loop: CASSLGGSTHEQFF. For the CDR3, the DNA is TGTGCCAGCAGCTTAGGGGGTAGCACCCATGAGCAGTTCTTC.

The chain recombines TRBV3-1 with TRBJ2-3; 11 bases map to TRBD2. Trimming took 5 bases from V and 6 from J; bases not matched to a gene: 16. Germline CDR1 is LGHDT and CDR2 is YNNKEL (reference sequence). The CDR3 has 18 amino acids. The CDR3 DNA follows: TGTGCCAGCAGCTCCCCGTTCCAGTCTAGCGGGGGGCACGATACGCAGTATTTT. It is translated as CASSSPFQSSGGHDTQYF.

This clonotype was counted only a few times. The chain combines TRBV27 with TRBJ2-5, with D maybe TRBD2 (6 bases). The CDR3 loop spans 13 amino acids. V was cut by 8 bases and J by 13 bases, with 23 bases left in between. CDR1 MNHEY and CDR2 SMNVEV come from the germline V gene (reference sequence). The DNA for the CDR3 is TGTGCCAGCCGGGACTTGGGCGGCGGGGAGTTGTACTTC. Translated: CASRDLGGGELYF.

In its sample, this clonotype was seen many times. The chain couples TRBV7-2 to TRBJ2-5; 7 bases agree with TRBD1. Trimming cost V 1 base and J 0 bases; bases outside gene matches: 5. Germline V CDR1 and CDR2: SGHTA, FQGNSA. The CDR3 totals 16 residues. The chain's CDR3 is CASSLVPTGYQETQYF. Written as DNA, the CDR3 is TGTGCCAGCAGCTTAGTGCCGACAGGGTACCAAGAGACCCAGTACTTC.

The chain employs TRBV2 and TRBJ2-3, with 8 bases lining up with TRBD2. From germline, CDR1 is SNHLY and CDR2 FYNNEI. The CDR3 consists of 17 residues. The V gene end was trimmed by 5 bases and the J gene end by 2 bases; junction bases not matched to a gene: 12. For the CDR3, the DNA is TGTGCCAGCAGTTCCCTAAAGCGGGGGAGAAACACAGATACGCAGTATTTT. The encoded protein is CASSSLKRGRNTDTQYF.

This clonotype occurred a few times. The chain links TRBV24-1 to TRBJ2-3, with D perhaps being TRBD1 or TRBD2 (5 bases each). The CDR3 runs 14 residues. Between the trimmed V and J ends, which lost 5 bases and 2 bases, there was a span of 10 bases. Germline assignment: CDR1 KGHDR and CDR2 SFDVKD. CDR3 protein: CATSGDGLTDTQYF. The CDR3 region has the DNA TGTGCCACCAGTGGGGACGGACTCACAGATACGCAGTATTTT.

In regard to this clonotype: This may arise from a read error, as a much more abundant clone is one base away. The chain combines TRBV29-1 with TRBJ2-4; TRBD2 matches 12 bases. The J call is doubtful: the DNA matches TRBJ2-7 better. The germline CDR1 and CDR2 sequences are SQVTM and ANQGSEA. The CDR3 has 13 amino acids. CDR3 in DNA: TGCAGCGGATTGGGGACTAGCGGGTACGAGCAGTACTTC. Amino acid sequence: CSGLGTSGYEQYF.

The genes are TRBV6-5 and TRBJ2-7, with D perhaps TRBD1 or TRBD2 (5 bases each). The CDR3 runs 14 residues. V was cut by 0 bases and J by 3 bases, with 9 bases left in between. Looked up from germline, CDR1 is MNHEY and CDR2 is SVGAGI. The CDR3, as DNA: TGTGCCAGCAGTTACTCTGGGGGTCTCTACGAGCAGTACTTC. It is translated as CASSYSGGLYEQYF.

This rearrangement joins TRBV14 to TRBJ2-7; D is uncertain. CDR1 and CDR2 from the germline V gene are SGHDN and FVKESK. The CDR3 consists of 13 residues. The V gene lost 4 bases and the J gene lost 6 bases, with 13 bases spanning the gap. The CDR3 loop is CASSPGTTREQYF. The CDR3 nucleotides read TGTGCCAGCAGCCCGGGTACGACCCGCGAGCAGTACTTC. Full variable domain (remainder filled in from reference TRBV14 and TRBJ2-7): EAGVTQFPSHSVIEKGQTVTLRCDPISGHDNLYWYRRVMGKEIKFLLHFVKESKQDESGMPNNRFLAERTGGTYSTLKVQPAELEDSGVYFCASSPGTTREQYFGPGTRLTVT.

In its sample, this clonotype was seen many times. This CDR3 is CASGLTPIHEQYF. CDR3 DNA: TGTGCTAGTGGTCTGACCCCAATCCACGAGCAGTACTTC. The chain links TRBV12-5 to TRBJ2-7; no firm D call. This CDR3 is 13 amino acids long. The germline V gene encodes CDR1 LGHNT and CDR2 FRNRAP. Trimming removed 5 bases at V and 5 bases at J, with 13 bases between.

The chain uses TRBV6-1 and TRBJ1-6; D is undetermined. V lost 6 bases to trimming and J lost 7 bases, with 7 bases between them. The CDR3 is 12 residues long. In germline, CDR1 is MNHNS, CDR2 SASEGT. The CDR3 coding sequence is TGTGCCAGCAGCTACACGAATTCACCCCTCCACTTT. Protein: CASSYTNSPLHF.

Comment on this clonotype: Possible read error: a much larger clone is one base away. This sequence joins TRBV7-9 and TRBJ2-4; possible D gene TRBD2, 5 bases. This CDR3 contains 13 residues. Between the trimmed V and J ends, which lost 4 bases and 13 bases, there was a span of 17 bases. The V gene's germline CDR1 is SEHNR and CDR2 FQNEAQ (reference sequence). The CDR3 sequence is CASSSGRSPGQYF. The CDR3 DNA is TGTGCCAGCAGCTCAGGACGGTCCCCGGGGCAGTACTTC.

This clonotype was counted many times. The chain uses TRBV9 and TRBJ2-7, with D perhaps matching TRBD1 or TRBD2 (6 bases each). V lost 0 bases to trimming and J lost 1 base, with 11 bases between them. Germline V CDR1 and CDR2: SGDLS, YYNGEE. The length of the CDR3 is 15 residues. In nucleotides, the CDR3 is TGTGCCAGCAGCGTAGGGGGGGCCTTGTCCTACGAGCAGTACTTC. Its translation is CASSVGGALSYEQYF.

This clonotype was observed a handful of times. The genes are TRBV5-5 and TRBJ2-1; 11 nucleotides match TRBD2. Germline CDR1 reads SGHKS; CDR2 reads YYEKEE (reference sequence). V shed 1 base, J shed 8 bases, and the junction held 5 bases outside the gene matches. The CDR3 consists of 15 residues. Here the CDR3 reads CASSLTSGRSDEQFF. The DNA for the CDR3 is TGTGCCAGCAGCTTGACTAGCGGGAGATCGGATGAGCAGTTCTTC.

In regard to this clonotype: A read error may explain this, as a much larger clone is one base away. This chain uses TRBV12-3 or TRBV12-4 with TRBJ2-1, with 9 bases that match TRBD2. The J call may be wrong; the DNA end is better matched by TRBJ2-7. The CDR3 runs 14 residues. The CDR3 nucleotides are TGTGCCAGCCTTAGCGGGAGCTCCTACAATGAGCAGTACTTC. Translating it yields CASLSGSSYNEQYF.

The chain carries TRBV7-2 and TRBJ2-5; tentatively, D is TRBD2 (6 bases). V gave up 5 bases and J gave up 6 bases, with 22 bases separating them. Germline V CDR1 and CDR2: SGHTA, FQGNSA. CDR3 length equals 16 residues. The CDR3 loop is CASSPRIDPGVQTQYF. CDR3 nucleotides: TGTGCCAGCAGCCCCCGAATTGACCCGGGAGTGCAGACCCAGTACTTC. The full variable domain, its missing parts supplied by reference TRBV7-2 and TRBJ2-5, is GAGVSQSPSNKVTEKGKDVELRCDPISGHTALYWYRQSLGQGLEFLIYFQGNSAPDKSGLPSDRFSAERTGGSVSTLTIQRTQQEDSAVYLCASSPRIDPGVQTQYFGPGTRLLVL.

This clonotype was counted between two and nine times. This chain joins TRBV12-3 or TRBV12-4 and TRBJ2-2, with a possible D match to TRBD2 (6 bases). The CDR3 totals 13 residues. Trimming removed 5 bases from V and 9 bases from J, with 13 bases in between. CDR3 loop: CASSPRGTRELFF. The CDR3 region has the DNA TGTGCCAGCAGTCCCCGGGGGACCAGGGAGCTGTTTTTT.

Note on this clonotype: A much larger clone is a single base away; this may be a read error. In DNA, the CDR3 is TGTGCCAGCAGTACATACCGGGACAGGGGGGCCTATGTCTACACCTTC. Protein product: CASSTYRDRGAYVYTF. The chain has TRBV12-3 or TRBV12-4 and TRBJ1-2, with 11 nucleotides matching TRBD1. CDR3 length: 16 amino acids.

The chain combines TRBV20-1 with TRBJ2-5; maybe TRBD2 (5 bases). This CDR3 has 15 amino acids. Germline CDR1 is DFQATT and CDR2 is SNEGSKA (reference sequence). V was clipped by 1 base and J by 11 bases, with 23 bases between them. The DNA for the CDR3 is TGCAGTGCTAGAGGAGGGTTCGCGTCCCTTAATGAGCAGTACTTC. Translation: CSARGGFASLNEQYF.

Many counts were recorded for this clonotype. The chain has TRBV20-1 and TRBJ2-7; D might be TRBD1 (6 bases). The CDR3 has 15 amino acids. Germline V gives CDR1 DFQATT, CDR2 SNEGSKA (reference sequence). Trimming stripped 1 base from V and 0 bases from J, with 13 bases between. CDR3 nucleotide sequence: TGCAGTGCTAGAGGAGTGGACAGCAGCTCCTACGAGCAGTACTTC. The encoded protein is CSARGVDSSSYEQYF.

This clonotype has just a few counts. The chain has TRBV12-3 or TRBV12-4 and TRBJ2-1, with TRBD2 matching 8 bases. The CDR3 sequence is 17 residues long. V was pared by 1 base and J by 2 bases, with 7 bases of the junction left unmatched. Written as DNA, the CDR3 is TGTGCCAGCAGTTTAGGCCGGACTAGCTATACCTACAATGAGCAGTTCTTC. It translates to CASSLGRTSYTYNEQFF.

The V call is TRBV7-2, the J call TRBJ1-5; possibly TRBD1 for D (6 bases). This CDR3 has 13 amino acids. V was pared by 5 bases and J by 5 bases, with 10 bases between. Germline V gene lookup returns CDR1 SGHTA and CDR2 FQGNSA. The CDR3 protein is CASSTSGDQPQHF. The CDR3 bases are TGTGCCAGCAGCACATCAGGGGATCAGCCCCAGCATTTT.

This clonotype has a handful of counts. The chain is built from TRBV7-8 and TRBJ1-1; 11 bases fit TRBD1. The junction had 4 bases not matched to a gene; V was cut back by 3 bases and J by 4 bases. The germline V gene has CDR1 SGHVS and CDR2 FQNEAQ. The CDR3 is 15 amino acids. This chain's CDR3 is CASSFGTGGSTEAFF. The DNA for the CDR3 is TGTGCCAGCAGCTTCGGGACAGGGGGGAGCACTGAAGCTTTCTTT.

Notes on this clonotype: At one end, the junction sequence differs from germline, possibly due to a read error. The rearrangement joins TRBV7-2 to TRBJ2-3, with D maybe TRBD2 (5 bases). CDR1 and CDR2 (germline): SGHTA, FQGNSA. This CDR3 is 15 amino acids long. The CDR3 coding sequence is TGTGTCAGCAGCCTGTCCGGACTTCCTACAGATACGCAGTATTTT. Translated, it gives CVSSLSGLPTDTQYF.

This clonotype was seen only a few times. For the CDR3, the DNA is TGTGCCAGCAGACAAATGGTGGCAGGGACAGATACGCAGTATTTT. Translating it yields CASRQMVAGTDTQYF. This rearrangement joins TRBV6-6 to TRBJ2-3; a weak D match, TRBD1 (5 bases). V lost 6 bases and J 3 bases, leaving 16 bases between the germline ends. Germline V gene lookup returns CDR1 MNHNY and CDR2 SVGAGI (reference sequence). The CDR3 covers 15 residues.

This clonotype was counted a few times. This rearrangement joins TRBV3-1 to TRBJ2-7; 10 bases map to TRBD1. This CDR3 region has 16 residues. Germline V gene data show CDR1 as LGHDT and CDR2 as YNNKEL (reference sequence). The junction had 12 bases not matched to a gene; V was cut back by 4 bases and J by 6 bases. As DNA, the CDR3 is TGTGCCAGCAGCCCACAGCCGGGACAGGGGAAGGTCGAGCAGTACTTC. It encodes CASSPQPGQGKVEQYF.